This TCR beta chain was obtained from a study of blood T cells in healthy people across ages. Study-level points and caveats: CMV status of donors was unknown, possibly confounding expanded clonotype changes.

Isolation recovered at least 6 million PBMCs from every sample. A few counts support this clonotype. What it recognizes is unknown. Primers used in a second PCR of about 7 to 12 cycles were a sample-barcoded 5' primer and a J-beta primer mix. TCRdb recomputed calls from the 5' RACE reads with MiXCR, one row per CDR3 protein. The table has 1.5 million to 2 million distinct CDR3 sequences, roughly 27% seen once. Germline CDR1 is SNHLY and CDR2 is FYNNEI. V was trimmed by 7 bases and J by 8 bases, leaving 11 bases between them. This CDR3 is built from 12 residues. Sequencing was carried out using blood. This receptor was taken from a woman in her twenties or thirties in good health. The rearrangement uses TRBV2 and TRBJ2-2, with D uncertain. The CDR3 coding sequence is TGTGCCAGCACGTGGCGAAGAGGGGAGCTGTTTTTT. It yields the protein CASTWRRGELFF.